This is a list of T cell receptor beta chains from one sample in a study of T-cell memory formation after mild COVID-19. MiXCR, run by TCRdb on the 5' RACE reads, gives a single entry per CDR3 protein. The top ten clones hold more than 8% of a sample with fewer than 550,000 distinct CDR3 sequences, around 20% of them seen once. The sample comprised PBMCs or a T cell subset sorted from them (not recorded which). Receptors were obtained from an adult woman who had mild COVID-19 (a few samples of this study predate the infection). Cell type and time point are not known. Each CDR3 is given with its conserved first and last residue. A D gene is named only where the DNA matches it firmly. Clone size is stated in some rows and not others, as once, few, many or a class when expanded.

d_gene: NA
j_gene: TRBJ2-1
abundance: few
v_gene: TRBV12-3/TRBV12-4
CDR3nt: TGTGCCAGCAGTTTGTCACTTATCCGGGACCCAGCCTACAATGAGCAGTTCTTC
CDR3aa: CASSLSLIRDPAYNEQFF

d_gene: NA
j_gene: TRBJ1-1
abundance: NA
v_gene: TRBV7-9
CDR3nt: TGTGCCAGCAGCTCCCCCAGGGGAGGGGGCACTGAAGCTTTCTTT
CDR3aa: CASSSPRGGGTEAFF

d_gene: TRBD2
j_gene: TRBJ2-1
abundance: NA
v_gene: TRBV11-2
CDR3nt: TGTGCCAGCACCGATCTAGCGGGGGCACTGGGGTTCGACAATGAGCAGTTCTTC
CDR3aa: CASTDLAGALGFDNEQFF

d_gene: NA
j_gene: TRBJ1-1
abundance: few
v_gene: TRBV7-9
CDR3nt: TGTGCCAGCAGCAAAGGGGGACGGTCGAACACTGAAGCTTTCTTT
CDR3aa: CASSKGGRSNTEAFF

d_gene: NA
j_gene: TRBJ1-1
abundance: NA
v_gene: TRBV7-2
CDR3nt: TGTGCCAGCAAGGAGGGGCAGGAGAACACTGAAGCTTTCTTT
CDR3aa: CASKEGQENTEAFF

d_gene: NA
j_gene: TRBJ2-2
abundance: few
v_gene: TRBV29-1
CDR3nt: TGCAGCGTTGATTTCCGGGGGACGAACACCGGGGAGCTGTTTTTT
CDR3aa: CSVDFRGTNTGELFF

d_gene: NA
j_gene: TRBJ1-3
abundance: NA
v_gene: TRBV9
CDR3nt: TGTGCCAGCAGCGTAGAGGTGGCTGGAAACACCATATATTTT
CDR3aa: CASSVEVAGNTIYF

d_gene: NA
j_gene: TRBJ2-1
abundance: few
v_gene: TRBV29-1
CDR3nt: TGCAGCGTTGGTTTCGGGGGCAATGAGCAGTTCTTC
CDR3aa: CSVGFGGNEQFF

d_gene: NA
j_gene: TRBJ1-3
abundance: NA
v_gene: TRBV7-9
CDR3nt: TGTGCCAGCAGCTCACCGGCCAAAGCGCCGCCATCACCGGGAGGAAACACCATATATTTT
CDR3aa: CASSSPAKAPPSPGGNTIYF

d_gene: TRBD2
j_gene: TRBJ2-2
abundance: NA
v_gene: TRBV29-1
CDR3nt: TGCAGCGCGGGACTAGCAGGCGGTAGGGAGCTGTTTTTT
CDR3aa: CSAGLAGGRELFF

d_gene: NA
j_gene: TRBJ2-7
abundance: NA
v_gene: TRBV5-6
CDR3nt: TGTGCCAGCAGCTTGGGAAGGCCTCTCTCCTACGAGCAGTACTTC
CDR3aa: CASSLGRPLSYEQYF

d_gene: NA
j_gene: TRBJ1-1
abundance: NA
v_gene: TRBV5-1
CDR3nt: TGCGCCAGCAGGTCAACCTTCGGGGCTGGGACTGAAGCTTTCTTT
CDR3aa: CASRSTFGAGTEAFF

d_gene: NA
j_gene: TRBJ1-5
abundance: once
v_gene: TRBV4-2
CDR3nt: TGTGCCAGCAGCCAAGAATTTGACCAGCCCCAGCATTTT
CDR3aa: CASSQEFDQPQHF

d_gene: TRBD1
j_gene: TRBJ1-1
abundance: few
v_gene: TRBV7-8
CDR3nt: TGTGCCAGCAGCTTAGAAACAGGGGCGAACACTGAAGCTTTCTTT
CDR3aa: CASSLETGANTEAFF

d_gene: TRBD2
j_gene: TRBJ2-1
abundance: few
v_gene: TRBV3-1
CDR3nt: TGTGCCAGCAGCCAAGGTTCTCTAGCGGGGTGGAATGAGCAGTTCTTC
CDR3aa: CASSQGSLAGWNEQFF

d_gene: NA
j_gene: TRBJ2-5
abundance: few
v_gene: TRBV7-6
CDR3nt: TGTGCCAGCAGCTTAGCGGATTCCTGGGCCCAGTACTTC
CDR3aa: CASSLADSWAQYF

d_gene: NA
j_gene: TRBJ2-1
abundance: NA
v_gene: TRBV12-3/TRBV12-4
CDR3nt: TGTGCCAGCCTACTCAGGGGAAAGTTGGATGAGCAGTTCTTC
CDR3aa: CASLLRGKLDEQFF

d_gene: TRBD2
j_gene: TRBJ2-2
abundance: many
v_gene: TRBV20-1
CDR3nt: TGCAGTGCCAGTCCCGGGGGACTAGCGAACACCGGGGAGCTGTTTTTT
CDR3aa: CSASPGGLANTGELFF

d_gene: NA
j_gene: TRBJ1-1
abundance: many
v_gene: TRBV30
CDR3nt: TGTGCCTGGAGTCATGGGATTGAAGCTTTCTTT
CDR3aa: CAWSHGIEAFF

d_gene: NA
j_gene: TRBJ1-2
abundance: NA
v_gene: TRBV4-1
CDR3nt: TGCGCCAGCAGCCAAGATAGGCTTGGGGGCTACACCTTC
CDR3aa: CASSQDRLGGYTF

d_gene: NA
j_gene: TRBJ1-1
abundance: many
v_gene: TRBV12-3/TRBV12-4
CDR3nt: TGTGCCAGCAGTCCCCGGACCGCCAACACTGAAGCTTTCTTT
CDR3aa: CASSPRTANTEAFF

d_gene: NA
j_gene: TRBJ1-1
abundance: NA
v_gene: TRBV7-9
CDR3nt: TGTGCCAGCAGCTTATCGGGGGGGCGCGCTTTCTTT
CDR3aa: CASSLSGGRAFF

d_gene: NA
j_gene: TRBJ2-1
abundance: NA
v_gene: TRBV24-1
CDR3nt: TGTGCCACCAGTGATTTTGTGGCGTCCAGCTACAATGAGCAGTTCTTC
CDR3aa: CATSDFVASSYNEQFF

d_gene: NA
j_gene: TRBJ2-5
abundance: NA
v_gene: TRBV7-3
CDR3nt: TGTGCCAGCAGCCGGCTGGGGTCAGAGACCCAGTACTTC
CDR3aa: CASSRLGSETQYF

d_gene: TRBD1
j_gene: TRBJ2-7
abundance: NA
v_gene: TRBV5-4
CDR3nt: TGTGCCAGCTCGGGACAGAGGAACGAGCAGTACTTC
CDR3aa: CASSGQRNEQYF

d_gene: NA
j_gene: TRBJ2-2
abundance: NA
v_gene: TRBV6-6
CDR3nt: TGTGCCAGCAAGGGGGGGGTTGACACCCCGGCCGGGGAGCTGTTTTTT
CDR3aa: CASKGGVDTPAGELFF

d_gene: NA
j_gene: TRBJ2-3
abundance: NA
v_gene: TRBV5-1
CDR3nt: TGCGCCAGCGACCAGGGACAAAGCACAGATACGCAGTATTTT
CDR3aa: CASDQGQSTDTQYF

d_gene: TRBD1
j_gene: TRBJ2-7
abundance: NA
v_gene: TRBV28
CDR3nt: TGTGCCAGCAGTTTAAGGGGACAGGGGTACGAGCAGTACTTC
CDR3aa: CASSLRGQGYEQYF

d_gene: NA
j_gene: TRBJ2-1
abundance: few
v_gene: TRBV20-1
CDR3nt: TGCAGTGCTAGTCTGGGCGGGCCGAACAATGAGCAGTTCTTC
CDR3aa: CSASLGGPNNEQFF

d_gene: NA
j_gene: TRBJ2-1
abundance: NA
v_gene: TRBV9
CDR3nt: TGTGCCAGCAGCTCCCCGTCCCCCAAGTTCTTC
CDR3aa: CASSSPSPKFF

d_gene: TRBD1
j_gene: TRBJ1-5
abundance: few
v_gene: TRBV11-2
CDR3nt: TGTGCCAGCAGGTTTTGCCGGGACAGAGCACAACTTGGCAATCAGCCCCAGCATTTT
CDR3aa: CASRFCRDRAQLGNQPQHF

d_gene: NA
j_gene: TRBJ1-5
abundance: NA
v_gene: TRBV7-2
CDR3nt: TGTGCCAGCAGCTTAGGGGGGGCGCGGGGTCAGCCCCAGCATTTT
CDR3aa: CASSLGGARGQPQHF

d_gene: NA
j_gene: TRBJ2-5
abundance: NA
v_gene: TRBV12-3/TRBV12-4
CDR3nt: TGTGCCAGCAGTGTCGACAGGAAAGAGACCCAGTACTTC
CDR3aa: CASSVDRKETQYF

d_gene: TRBD2
j_gene: TRBJ2-3
abundance: NA
v_gene: TRBV9
CDR3nt: TGTGCCAGCAGCCTAGCGGGGGTCTCAGATACGCAGTATTTT
CDR3aa: CASSLAGVSDTQYF

d_gene: NA
j_gene: TRBJ2-1
abundance: few
v_gene: TRBV27
CDR3nt: TGTGCCAGCAGTTTGTTCCAGGGCTCCTCGGAGCAGTTCTTC
CDR3aa: CASSLFQGSSEQFF

d_gene: NA
j_gene: TRBJ2-5
abundance: few
v_gene: TRBV20-1
CDR3nt: TGCAGTGTCCTAGAAGAGACCCAGTACTTC
CDR3aa: CSVLEETQYF

d_gene: NA
j_gene: TRBJ2-1
abundance: few
v_gene: TRBV5-6
CDR3nt: TGTGCCAGCAGCCCGCAACTAGAATTAAGGGTCGGTAAGCAGTTCTTC
CDR3aa: CASSPQLELRVGKQFF

d_gene: NA
j_gene: TRBJ2-5
abundance: few
v_gene: TRBV20-1
CDR3nt: TGCAGTGCTAGGAAAGCGGGCCGGCAAGAGACCCAGTACTTC
CDR3aa: CSARKAGRQETQYF

d_gene: NA
j_gene: TRBJ1-2
abundance: few
v_gene: TRBV15
CDR3nt: TGTGCCACCAGCAGAGATCCCCAGGGATATGACATCTATGGCTACACCTTC
CDR3aa: CATSRDPQGYDIYGYTF

d_gene: TRBD1
j_gene: TRBJ2-7
abundance: few
v_gene: TRBV25-1
CDR3nt: TGTGCCAGCAGTCCAGGGTGGGGACAGCCCTCATACGAGCAGTACTTC
CDR3aa: CASSPGWGQPSYEQYF

d_gene: TRBD2
j_gene: TRBJ2-5
abundance: NA
v_gene: TRBV20-1
CDR3nt: TGCAGTGCCCCCTTCACTAGCGGGAGGTTGGAGACCCAGTACTTC
CDR3aa: CSAPFTSGRLETQYF

d_gene: NA
j_gene: TRBJ2-5
abundance: NA
v_gene: TRBV13
CDR3nt: TGTGCCAGCAGCTTAGAAGGCAATTTGGACGGTGAGACCCAGTACTTC
CDR3aa: CASSLEGNLDGETQYF

d_gene: NA
j_gene: TRBJ2-7
abundance: few
v_gene: TRBV5-6
CDR3nt: TGTGCCAGCGGCCGGACCCCCCGGGAGCAGTACTTC
CDR3aa: CASGRTPREQYF

d_gene: NA
j_gene: TRBJ2-2
abundance: NA
v_gene: TRBV20-1
CDR3nt: TGCAGTGCTAGAGTACAGGGAGGGACCGGGGAGCTGTTTTTT
CDR3aa: CSARVQGGTGELFF

d_gene: NA
j_gene: TRBJ2-7
abundance: few
v_gene: TRBV2
CDR3nt: TGTGCCAGCAGTATTCAGTGGGAGCAGTACTTC
CDR3aa: CASSIQWEQYF

d_gene: TRBD2
j_gene: TRBJ2-3
abundance: few
v_gene: TRBV29-1
CDR3nt: TGCAGCGTCCAGACTAGCGGGGTAGGGGATACGCAGTATTTT
CDR3aa: CSVQTSGVGDTQYF